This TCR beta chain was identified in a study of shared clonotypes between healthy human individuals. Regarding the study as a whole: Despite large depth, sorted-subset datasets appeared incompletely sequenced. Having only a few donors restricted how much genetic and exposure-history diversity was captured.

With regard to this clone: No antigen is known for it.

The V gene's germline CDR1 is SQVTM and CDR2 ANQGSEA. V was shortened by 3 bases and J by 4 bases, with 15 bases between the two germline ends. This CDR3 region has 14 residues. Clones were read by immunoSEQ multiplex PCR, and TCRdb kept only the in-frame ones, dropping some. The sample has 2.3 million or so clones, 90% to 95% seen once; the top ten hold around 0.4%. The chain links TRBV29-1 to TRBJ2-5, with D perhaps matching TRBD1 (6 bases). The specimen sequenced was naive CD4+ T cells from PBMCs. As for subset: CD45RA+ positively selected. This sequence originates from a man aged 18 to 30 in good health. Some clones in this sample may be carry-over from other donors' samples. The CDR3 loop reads CSVDGTQGTETQYF. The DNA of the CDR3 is TGCAGCGTTGACGGGACACAAGGGACAGAGACCCAGTACTTC.